The source of this TCR beta chain is a study of T cell repertoires in cytomegalovirus infection. At the level of the study: The study used recently identified HLA-C-restricted and well-studied HLA-B-restricted CMV epitopes. Public TCR beta signatures indicated both CMV infection and matching HLA type.

Points from the study as a whole: The cumulative frequency of public TCR beta families identified carriers of CMV plus the relevant HLA. The ex vivo response was dominated by HLA-C-restricted CMV-specific TCR beta clonotypes.

This CDR3 comprises 16 residues. Germline V lookup: CDR1 LNHDA, CDR2 SQIVND (reference sequence). Trimming left V 5 bases short and J 9 bases short, with 23 bases between. As concerns this clonotype: Its antigen is unknown.

TCRdb independently ran MiXCR on the reads; one entry per CDR3 protein. The table has hundreds of thousands of distinct CDR3 sequences, around 35% seen once. The TCR was taken from a human donor in good health (CMV status not recorded). Some clones in this sample may be carry-over from other donors' samples. The chain couples TRBV19 to TRBJ2-1; D may be TRBD1 or TRBD2 (5 bases each). This specimen was cultured PBMCs, taken from culture after CMV antigen stimulation. The CDR3 sequence: CASSAPGARLGFEQFF. The DNA for the CDR3 is TGTGCCAGTAGTGCCCCCGGGGCGCGCCTCGGATTTGAGCAGTTCTTC.